This T cell receptor beta chain was identified during a study of blood T cell repertoires in COVID-19. Study-level information: Both acute and convalescent COVID-19 samples were obtained from the United States, Italy and Spain. Nucleic acid was either cDNA or gDNA, and it came from T cells, B-cell-depleted T cells, or PBMCs.

Authors' analysis steps: Reference gene primer amplification gave nucleated cell count estimates. Only in-frame clones appear in the TCRdb table, and some are missing; sequencing was by immunoSEQ multiplex PCR. That table supplies the V and J calls and clone size; D and trimming were determined from the DNA. The sample lists approximately 100,000 clones, roughly 80% occurring once. The CDR3 has 16 amino acids. Trimming cost V 4 bases and J 5 bases; bases outside gene matches: 6. Looked up from germline, CDR1 is SGHAT and CDR2 is FQNNGV. This clone was observed a single time. The rearrangement links TRBV11-2 to TRBJ2-2; the match to TRBD1 covers 11 bases. This TCR was sampled from a woman at least 80 years old with active or convalescent COVID-19. The sample comprised peripheral blood. CDR3 residues: CASSSYGTGGTGELFF. The DNA for the CDR3 is TGTGCCAGCAGCTCCTACGGGACAGGGGGTACCGGGGAGCTGTTTTTT.